This record concerns one T cell receptor beta chain sequence. The CDR3 spans 14 residues. Looked up from germline, CDR1 is LGHDT and CDR2 is YNNKEL (reference sequence). V was clipped by 2 bases and J by 7 bases, with 14 bases between them. This sample was taken from a study of blood T cell repertoires in COVID-19. The wider study: Specimens from acute and convalescent COVID-19 originated in the United States, Italy and Spain. Sources were T cells, B-cell-depleted T cells, or PBMCs; the material itself was cDNA or gDNA.

Original processing notes: Nucleated cell counts were estimated from reference gene primer amplification. Generated by immunoSEQ multiplex PCR, the TCRdb table keeps only in-frame clones and is missing some. The DNA was the basis for D and trimming; V, J and clone size are from that table. Of around 260,000 clones listed, 80% to 85% are singletons. This sequence was found in a man in his 60s with acute or convalescent COVID-19. The chain is built from TRBV3-1 (or the pseudogene TRBV3-2) and TRBJ2-5; D perhaps matches TRBD2 (7 bases). Sequencing was done on a sample of peripheral blood. CDR3 region: CASSQQGAGATQYF. The CDR3 DNA is TGTGCCAGCAGCCAACAAGGGGCGGGGGCGACCCAGTACTTC.